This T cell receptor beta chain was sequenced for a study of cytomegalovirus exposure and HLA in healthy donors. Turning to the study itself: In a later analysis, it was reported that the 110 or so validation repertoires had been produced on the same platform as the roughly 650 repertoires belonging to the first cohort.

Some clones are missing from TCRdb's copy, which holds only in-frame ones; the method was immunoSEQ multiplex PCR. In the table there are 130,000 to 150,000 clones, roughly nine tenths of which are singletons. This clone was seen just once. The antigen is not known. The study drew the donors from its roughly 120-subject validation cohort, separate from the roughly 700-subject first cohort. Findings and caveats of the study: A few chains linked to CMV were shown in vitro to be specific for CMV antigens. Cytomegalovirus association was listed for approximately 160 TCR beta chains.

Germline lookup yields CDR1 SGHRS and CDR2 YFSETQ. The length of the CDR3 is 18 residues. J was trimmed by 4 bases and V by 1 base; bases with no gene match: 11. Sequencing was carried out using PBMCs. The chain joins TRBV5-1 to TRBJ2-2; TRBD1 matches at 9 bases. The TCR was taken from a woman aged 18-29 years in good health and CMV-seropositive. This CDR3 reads CASSLYQDRGTGTGELFF. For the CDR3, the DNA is TGCGCCAGCAGCTTGTATCAGGACAGGGGTACTGGCACCGGGGAGCTGTTTTTT.